Reported below is one T cell receptor (beta chain). No antigen is known for it. V trimming: 4 bases; J trimming: 8 bases; junction bases outside the gene matches: 13. The germline V gene has CDR1 DFQATT and CDR2 SNEGSKA (reference sequence). The CDR3 consists of 15 residues. This entry is derived from a study of T cells after yellow fever vaccination. Each CDR3 protein is one row after TCRdb ran MiXCR on the 5' RACE reads. This sample has hundreds of thousands of distinct CDR3 sequences, with over 9% found just once. Whole-study results and caveats: Subsequent to the booster, the majority of primary-vaccination clones reappeared (around 96% CD4, 70% to 90% CD8).

This receptor was taken from a man aged 30 to 39 who received the YFV17D yellow fever vaccine. The J gene is TRBJ2-1, the V gene TRBV20-1, with 8 bases lining up with TRBD1. The sample was PBMCs, taken on the day of the yellow fever booster vaccination. CDR3 protein: CSATLLGRGRDEQFF. The CDR3 region has the DNA TGCAGTGCTACATTGCTTGGCAGGGGGCGAGATGAGCAGTTCTTC.